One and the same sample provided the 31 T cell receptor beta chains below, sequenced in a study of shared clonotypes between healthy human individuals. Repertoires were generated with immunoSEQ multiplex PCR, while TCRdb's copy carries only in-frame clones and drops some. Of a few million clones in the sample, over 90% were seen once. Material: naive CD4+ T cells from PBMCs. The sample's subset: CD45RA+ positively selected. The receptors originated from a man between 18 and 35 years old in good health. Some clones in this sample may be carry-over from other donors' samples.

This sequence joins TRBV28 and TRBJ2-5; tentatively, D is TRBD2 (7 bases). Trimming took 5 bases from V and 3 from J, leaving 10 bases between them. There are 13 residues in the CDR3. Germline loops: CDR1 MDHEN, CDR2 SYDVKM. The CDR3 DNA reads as TGTGCCAGCAGTGAGGGGGGGGAAGAGACCCAGTACTTC. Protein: CASSEGGEETQYF.

The CDR3 region has the DNA TGTGCCAGCAGCGTAGAGCGGGAGGGGGCAGAGACCCAGTACTTC. It specifies CASSVEREGAETQYF. The chain links TRBV9 to TRBJ2-5, with 10 bases identical to TRBD2. The V gene end was trimmed by 0 bases and the J gene end by 4 bases; junction bases not matched to a gene: 3. CDR1 is SGDLS, CDR2 YYNGEE, per germline. CDR3 length: 15 amino acids.

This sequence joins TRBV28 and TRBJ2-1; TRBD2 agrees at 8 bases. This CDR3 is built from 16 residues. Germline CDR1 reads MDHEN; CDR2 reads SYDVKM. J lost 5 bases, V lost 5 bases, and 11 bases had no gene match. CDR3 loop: CASSPGTRALHNEQFF. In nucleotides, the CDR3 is TGTGCCAGCAGTCCCGGGACTAGAGCGCTCCACAATGAGCAGTTCTTC.

CDR3 in DNA: TGTGCCAGCACGCCAGGACAGATCACAGATACGCAGTATTTT. As protein: CASTPGQITDTQYF. The V and J genes are TRBV25-1 and TRBJ2-3; a possible D gene is TRBD1 (6 bases). Trimming removed 7 bases from V and 2 bases from J, with 13 bases in between. CDR1 and CDR2 from the germline V gene are MGHDK and SYGVNS. The length of the CDR3 is 14 residues.

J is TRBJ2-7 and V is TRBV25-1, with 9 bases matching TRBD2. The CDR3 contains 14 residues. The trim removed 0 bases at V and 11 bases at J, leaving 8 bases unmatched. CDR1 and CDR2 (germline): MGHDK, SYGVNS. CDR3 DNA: TGTGCCAGCAGTGAATATGCGGGGGGGAGAAAAGAGTACTTC. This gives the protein CASSEYAGGRKEYF.

The chain's CDR3 is CASTRDRVDGYTF. For the CDR3, the DNA is TGTGCCAGCACCAGGGACAGAGTTGATGGCTACACCTTC. This rearrangement joins TRBV28 to TRBJ1-2, with 7 bases that match TRBD1. Germline V gene sequence: CDR1 MDHEN, CDR2 SYDVKM. The V gene end was trimmed by 7 bases and the J gene end by 6 bases; junction bases not matched to a gene: 8. There are 13 residues in the CDR3.

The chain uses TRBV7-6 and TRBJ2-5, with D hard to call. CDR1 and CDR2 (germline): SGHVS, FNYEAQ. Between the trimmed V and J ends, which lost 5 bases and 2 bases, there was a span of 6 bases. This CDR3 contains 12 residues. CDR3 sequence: CASSPIQETQYF. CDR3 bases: TGTGCCAGCAGCCCCATACAAGAGACCCAGTACTTC.

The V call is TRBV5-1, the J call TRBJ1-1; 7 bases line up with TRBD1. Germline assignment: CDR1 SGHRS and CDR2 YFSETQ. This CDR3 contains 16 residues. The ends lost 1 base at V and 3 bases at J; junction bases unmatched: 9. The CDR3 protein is CASSLIVTTGDTEAFF. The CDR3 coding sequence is TGCGCCAGCAGCTTGATCGTAACCACAGGGGACACTGAAGCTTTCTTT.

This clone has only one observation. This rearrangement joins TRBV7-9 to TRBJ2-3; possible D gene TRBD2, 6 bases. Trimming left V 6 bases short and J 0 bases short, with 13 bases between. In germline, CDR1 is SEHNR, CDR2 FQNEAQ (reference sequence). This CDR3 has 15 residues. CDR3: CASSPLSGSTDTQYF. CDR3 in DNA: TGTGCCAGCAGTCCCCTAAGCGGGAGCACAGATACGCAGTATTTT.

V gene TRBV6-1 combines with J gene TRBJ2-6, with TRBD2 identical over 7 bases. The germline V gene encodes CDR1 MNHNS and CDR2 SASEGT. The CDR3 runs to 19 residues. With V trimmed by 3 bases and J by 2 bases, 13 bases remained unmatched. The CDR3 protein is CASSDLSAGVRPGANVLTF. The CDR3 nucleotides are TGTGCCAGCAGTGATTTGTCTGCGGGAGTAAGGCCTGGGGCCAACGTCCTGACTTTC.

CDR3 DNA: TGCGCCAGCAGCCAACTAGGGGGCCCTGAGCAGTTCTTC. It codes for CASSQLGGPEQFF. The chain uses TRBV4-1 and TRBJ2-1; 7 bases fit TRBD1. CDR3 length: 13 residues. Germline V CDR1 and CDR2: MGHRA, YSYEKL. Trimming took 2 bases from V and 9 from J; bases not matched to a gene: 4.

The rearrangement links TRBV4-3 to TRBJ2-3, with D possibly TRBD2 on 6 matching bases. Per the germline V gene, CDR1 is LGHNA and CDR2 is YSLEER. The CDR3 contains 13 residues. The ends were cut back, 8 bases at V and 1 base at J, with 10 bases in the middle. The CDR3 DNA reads TGCGCCAGCGGCACGGGGGGCACAGATACGCAGTATTTT. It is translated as CASGTGGTDTQYF.

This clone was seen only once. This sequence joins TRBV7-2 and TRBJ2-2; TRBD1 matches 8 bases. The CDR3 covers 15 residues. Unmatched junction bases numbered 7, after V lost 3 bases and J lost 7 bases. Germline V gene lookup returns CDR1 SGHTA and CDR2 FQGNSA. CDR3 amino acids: CASSLGQGADGELFF. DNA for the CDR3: TGTGCCAGCAGCTTGGGGCAGGGGGCTGACGGGGAGCTGTTTTTT.

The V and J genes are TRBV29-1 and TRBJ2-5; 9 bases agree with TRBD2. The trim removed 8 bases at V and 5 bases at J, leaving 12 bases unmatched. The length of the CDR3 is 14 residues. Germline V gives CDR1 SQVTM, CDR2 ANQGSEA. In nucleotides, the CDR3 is TGCAGCCACGGGGCTAGCGGGATCGGGGAGACCCAGTACTTC. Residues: CSHGASGIGETQYF.

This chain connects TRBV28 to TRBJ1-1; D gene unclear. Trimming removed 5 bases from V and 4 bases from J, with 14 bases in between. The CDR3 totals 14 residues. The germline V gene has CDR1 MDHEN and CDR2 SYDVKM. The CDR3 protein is CASSIRPVATEAFF. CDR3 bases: TGTGCCAGCAGTATACGACCGGTAGCCACTGAAGCTTTCTTT.

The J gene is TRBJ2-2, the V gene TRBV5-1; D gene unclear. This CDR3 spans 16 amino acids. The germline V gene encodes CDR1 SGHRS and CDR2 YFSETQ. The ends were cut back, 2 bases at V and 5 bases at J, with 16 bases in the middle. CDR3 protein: CASSFPLDQRTGELFF. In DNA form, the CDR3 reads TGCGCCAGCAGCTTTCCCCTCGACCAGAGGACCGGGGAGCTGTTTTTT.

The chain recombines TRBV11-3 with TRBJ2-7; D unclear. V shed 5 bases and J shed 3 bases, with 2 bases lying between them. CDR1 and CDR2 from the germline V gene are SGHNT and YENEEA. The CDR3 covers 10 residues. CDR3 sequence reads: CASSRYEQYF. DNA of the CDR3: TGTGCCAGCAGCCGCTACGAGCAGTACTTC.

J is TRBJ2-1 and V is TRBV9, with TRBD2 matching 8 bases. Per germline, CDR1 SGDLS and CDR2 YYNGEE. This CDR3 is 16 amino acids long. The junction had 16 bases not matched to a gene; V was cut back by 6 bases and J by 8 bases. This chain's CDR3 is CASTRTAGGLRDEQFF. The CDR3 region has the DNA TGTGCCAGCACCCGGACGGCGGGAGGCCTTAGGGATGAGCAGTTCTTC. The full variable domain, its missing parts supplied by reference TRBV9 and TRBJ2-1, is DSGVTQTPKHLITATGQRVTLRCSPRSGDLSVYWYQQSLDQGLQFLIQYYNGEERAKGNILERFSAQQFPDLHSELNLSSLELGDSALYFCASTRTAGGLRDEQFFGPGTRLTVL.

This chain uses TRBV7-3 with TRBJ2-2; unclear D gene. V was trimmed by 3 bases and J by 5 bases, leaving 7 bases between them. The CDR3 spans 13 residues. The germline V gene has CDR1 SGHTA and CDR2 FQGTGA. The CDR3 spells CASSLETTGELFF. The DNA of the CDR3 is TGTGCCAGCAGCTTGGAGACAACCGGGGAGCTGTTTTTT.

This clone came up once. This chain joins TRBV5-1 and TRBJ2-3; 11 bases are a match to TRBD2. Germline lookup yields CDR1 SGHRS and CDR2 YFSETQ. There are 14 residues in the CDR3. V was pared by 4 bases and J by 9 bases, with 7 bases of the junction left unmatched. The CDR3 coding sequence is TGCGCCAGCAGCCACGGGACTAGCGGTACCACGCAGTATTTT. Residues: CASSHGTSGTTQYF. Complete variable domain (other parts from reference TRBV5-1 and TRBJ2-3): KAGVTQTPRYLIKTRGQQVTLSCSPISGHRSVSWYQQTPGQGLQFLFEYFSETQRNKGNFPGRFSGRQFSNSRSEMNVSTLELGDSALYLCASSHGTSGTTQYFGPGTRLTVL.

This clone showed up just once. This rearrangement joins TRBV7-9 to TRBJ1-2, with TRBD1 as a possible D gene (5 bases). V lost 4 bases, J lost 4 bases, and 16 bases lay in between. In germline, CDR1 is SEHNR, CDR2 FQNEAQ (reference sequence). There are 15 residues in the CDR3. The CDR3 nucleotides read TGTGCCAGCAGCTACCAGCAGGGTAGAGGCTATGGCTACACCTTC. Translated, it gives CASSYQQGRGYGYTF.

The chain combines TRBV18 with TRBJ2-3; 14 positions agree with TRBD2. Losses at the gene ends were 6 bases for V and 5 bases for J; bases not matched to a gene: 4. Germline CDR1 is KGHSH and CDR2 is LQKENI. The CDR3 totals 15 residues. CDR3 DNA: TGTGCCAGCTCTCCGGGACTAGCGGGAGAAGATACGCAGTATTTT. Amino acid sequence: CASSPGLAGEDTQYF.

The CDR3 DNA sequence: TGTGCCAGCAGCTACGAGGGGGCTGATGGCTACACCTTC. Translating gives CASSYEGADGYTF. This chain connects TRBV7-2 to TRBJ1-2; TRBD1 matches 7 bases. The CDR3 has 13 amino acids. Losses at the gene ends were 4 bases for V and 6 bases for J; bases not matched to a gene: 5. Germline V gene sequence: CDR1 SGHTA, CDR2 FQGNSA.

CDR3 sequence (DNA): TGTGCCAGCGGCGGACTAGCGGGAGTGAATGAGCAGTTCTTC. Translating gives CASGGLAGVNEQFF. This sequence joins TRBV28 and TRBJ2-1, with 13 nucleotides matching TRBD2. Germline V gives CDR1 MDHEN, CDR2 SYDVKM. Losses at the gene ends were 8 bases for V and 7 bases for J; bases not matched to a gene: 5. CDR3 length: 14 residues.

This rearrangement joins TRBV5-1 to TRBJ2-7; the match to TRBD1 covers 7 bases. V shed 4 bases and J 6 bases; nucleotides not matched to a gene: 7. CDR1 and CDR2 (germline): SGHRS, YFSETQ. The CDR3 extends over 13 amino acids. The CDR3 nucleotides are TGCGCCAGCAGCGTTACTGGGGACAGCGAGCAGTACTTC. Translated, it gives CASSVTGDSEQYF.

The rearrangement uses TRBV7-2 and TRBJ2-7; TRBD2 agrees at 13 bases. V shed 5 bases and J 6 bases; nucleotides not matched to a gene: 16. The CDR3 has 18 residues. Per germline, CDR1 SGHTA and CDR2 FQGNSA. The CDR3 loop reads CASSLGLAGDLPIGEQYF. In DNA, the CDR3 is TGTGCCAGCAGCCTCGGACTAGCGGGAGACCTCCCCATTGGCGAGCAGTACTTC.

The CDR3 sequence is CASSAQAGANVLTF. The CDR3 bases are TGTGCCAGCAGTGCGCAGGCTGGGGCCAACGTCCTGACTTTC. This chain joins TRBV6-1 and TRBJ2-6; no firm D call. Germline CDR1 MNHNS, CDR2 SASEGT. The CDR3 loop spans 14 amino acids. V was pared by 4 bases and J by 2 bases, with 6 bases between.

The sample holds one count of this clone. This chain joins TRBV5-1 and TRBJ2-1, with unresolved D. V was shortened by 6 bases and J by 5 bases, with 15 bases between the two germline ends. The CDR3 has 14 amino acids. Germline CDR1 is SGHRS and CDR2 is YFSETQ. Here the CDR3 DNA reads TGCGCCAGCACGATATCCCCCGAAAACAATGAGCAGTTCTTC. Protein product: CASTISPENNEQFF.

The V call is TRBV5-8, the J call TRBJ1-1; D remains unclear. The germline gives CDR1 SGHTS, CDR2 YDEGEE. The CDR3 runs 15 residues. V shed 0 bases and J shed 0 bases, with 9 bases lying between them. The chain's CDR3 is CASSLAGNLNTEAFF. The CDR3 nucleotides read TGTGCCAGCAGCTTGGCCGGAAATTTGAACACTGAAGCTTTCTTT.

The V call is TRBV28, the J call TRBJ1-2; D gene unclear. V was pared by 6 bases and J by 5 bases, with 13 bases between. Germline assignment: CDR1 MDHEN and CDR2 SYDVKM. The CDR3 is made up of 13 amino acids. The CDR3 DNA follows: TGTGCCAGCAGCTCGGCGGTTTATTATGGCTACACCTTC. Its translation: CASSSAVYYGYTF.

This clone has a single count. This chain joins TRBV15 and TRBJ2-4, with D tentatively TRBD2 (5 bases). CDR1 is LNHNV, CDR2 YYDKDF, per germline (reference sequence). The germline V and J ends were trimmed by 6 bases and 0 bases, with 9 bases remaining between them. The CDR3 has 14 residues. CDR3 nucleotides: TGTGCCACCAGGGAGGTAATAGCCAAAAACATTCAGTACTTC. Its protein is CATREVIAKNIQYF.